Listed below are T cell receptor beta chains from one sample, sequenced in a study of early T cells in non-severe SARS-CoV-2 infection. TCRdb reanalysed the 5' RACE reads using MiXCR and keeps one entry per CDR3 protein. Here the sample spans approximately 80,000 distinct CDR3 sequences, over 9.5% being singletons. Sequencing was performed on whole blood. All receptors come from an adult who was a healthcare worker with PCR-confirmed SARS-CoV-2 infection or an uninfected control (not recorded which). The CDR3 runs from the conserved cysteine through the conserved F or W. A D gene is named only where the DNA matches it firmly. Expanded clones get a size class; other rows say once, few or many, or leave the size out.

cdr3_aa cdr3_nt d_call cdr3_length j_call v_call clone_size
CASSLTQVPTEAFF TGTGCCAGCAGCTTGACACAGGTCCCCACTGAAGCTTTCTTT . 14 TRBJ1-1 TRBV7-9 many
CAWSRGTSSTGELFF TGTGCCTGGAGTAGGGGGACTAGCAGCACCGGGGAGCTGTTTTTT TRBD2 15 TRBJ2-2 TRBV30 .
CASSRFGEQYF TGTGCCAGCAGCCGTTTTGGAGAGCAGTACTTC . 11 TRBJ2-7 TRBV7-9 .
CASSQDNGEYTEAFF TGCGCCAGCAGCCAAGATAACGGGGAGTACACTGAAGCTTTCTTT . 15 TRBJ1-1 TRBV4-1 .
CASSPSRGARSNQPQHF TGTGCCAGTAGTCCCTCACGGGGGGCGCGTAGCAATCAGCCCCAGCATTTT . 17 TRBJ1-5 TRBV19 few
CSVRGRNTEAFF TGCAGCGTTAGGGGTCGGAACACTGAAGCTTTCTTT . 12 TRBJ1-1 TRBV29-1 many
CASSDRGGEKLFF TGTGCCAGCTCGGACAGGGGTGGTGAAAAACTGTTTTTT TRBD1 13 TRBJ1-4 TRBV19 .
CASGLHPGLGTSNEQFF TGTGCTAGTGGTTTACACCCGGGACTAGGAACGTCCAATGAGCAGTTCTTC TRBD2 17 TRBJ2-1 TRBV12-5 few
CASSLSSRQETQYF TGCGCCAGCAGCTTGAGCTCCAGGCAAGAGACCCAGTACTTC . 14 TRBJ2-5 TRBV5-1 .
CVSSYSDRDEQYF TGTGTCAGCAGTTACTCGGACAGGGACGAGCAGTACTTC TRBD1 13 TRBJ2-7 TRBV6-2/TRBV6-3 .
CASSPWTGQETQYF TGTGCCAGCAGCCCATGGACAGGACAAGAGACCCAGTACTTC TRBD1 14 TRBJ2-5 TRBV13 .
CSVDGWGQETQYF TGCAGCGTTGACGGCTGGGGGCAAGAGACCCAGTACTTC . 13 TRBJ2-5 TRBV29-1 many
CASGGGPEAFF TGTGCCTCCGGGGGCGGGCCTGAAGCTTTCTTT . 11 TRBJ1-1 TRBV6-1 many
CATSDPTTGQETQYF TGTGCCACCAGTGACCCTACAACGGGCCAAGAGACCCAGTACTTC . 15 TRBJ2-5 TRBV24-1 .
CASSLGGPYSNQPQHF TGTGCCAGCAGTTTAGGGGGGCCGTATAGCAATCAGCCCCAGCATTTT . 16 TRBJ1-5 TRBV27 many
CASSALAGETGELFF TGTGCCAGCAGCGCCCTAGCGGGAGAGACCGGGGAGCTGTTTTTT TRBD2 15 TRBJ2-2 TRBV11-3 .
CATGDRGLGNTEAFF TGTGCCACGGGGGACAGGGGCTTGGGGAACACTGAAGCTTTCTTT TRBD1 15 TRBJ1-1 TRBV6-1 .
CASSPPSGGNEQFF TGCGCCAGCAGCCCACCGAGTGGCGGGAATGAGCAGTTCTTC . 14 TRBJ2-1 TRBV4-1 few
CSVEGRPLDGYTF TGCAGCGTTGAAGGCCGACCGTTGGATGGCTACACCTTC . 13 TRBJ1-2 TRBV29-1 many
CASSLVWLGSSTDTQYF TGTGCCAGCAGCTTGGTCTGGCTTGGCAGTAGCACAGATACGCAGTATTTT . 17 TRBJ2-3 TRBV5-4 few
CASREAGSAYNEQFF TGCGCCAGCAGGGAGGCAGGGTCCGCCTACAATGAGCAGTTCTTC . 15 TRBJ2-1 TRBV5-1 .
CASSPLLPGSTEAFF TGTGCCAGCTCACCACTTTTACCAGGATCCACTGAAGCTTTCTTT . 15 TRBJ1-1 TRBV18 many
CASSLDRGYNEQFF TGTGCCAGCAGCTTAGACAGGGGCTACAATGAGCAGTTCTTC TRBD1 14 TRBJ2-1 TRBV7-2 few
CSASLIGSSSYNEQFF TGCAGTGCTAGCCTGATTGGGTCCAGCTCCTACAATGAGCAGTTCTTC . 16 TRBJ2-1 TRBV20-1 .
CASSLGRSTGELFF TGTGCCAGTAGTCTCGGGAGGTCCACCGGGGAGCTGTTTTTT TRBD2 14 TRBJ2-2 TRBV19 .
CASSLVHGGNQPQHF TGTGCCAGCAGCTTAGTTCACGGGGGCAATCAGCCCCAGCATTTT . 15 TRBJ1-5 TRBV7-6 few